The rows below give T cell receptor beta chains drawn from one sample of a study of cytomegalovirus exposure and HLA in healthy donors. Sequencing was performed with immunoSEQ multiplex PCR; in TCRdb, only in-frame clones are kept and a portion is missing. This table holds some 120,000 clones, over 60% found once. The sequencing sample was made of PBMCs. These TCRs come from a man aged 25-40 years in good health and CMV-seronegative. The CDR3 runs from the conserved cysteine through the conserved F or W. The D gene is left open where the match is weak. Clone size is shown for a subset of rows, as once, few, many or a class of expanded clone.

CDR3 length,clone size,D gene,V gene,J gene,CDR3 DNA,CDR3 protein
13,once,-,TRBV13,TRBJ1-1,TGTGCCAGCAGCTTGAGCAGGGTCACTGAAGCTTTCTTT,CASSLSRVTEAFF
13,-,-,TRBV2,TRBJ2-5,TGTGCCAGCAGTGAGAGAGGGCAAGAGACCCAGTACTTC,CASSERGQETQYF
13,once,-,TRBV30,TRBJ1-5,TGTGCCTGGAGTAAGGGGTCGGTGCAGCCCCAGCATTTT,CAWSKGSVQPQHF
12,-,-,TRBV19,TRBJ1-2,TGTGCCAGTAGTATATCAGTCTATGGCTACACCTTC,CASSISVYGYTF
15,-,TRBD1,TRBV5-4,TRBJ2-2,TGTGCCAGCAGCTTGGACAGGGGGCGCACCGGGGAGCTGTTTTTT,CASSLDRGRTGELFF
16,-,TRBD2,TRBV29-1,TRBJ2-5,TGCAGCGTTGGGGGTACGGTAGCGGGAGTTGGAGAGACCCAGTACTTC,CSVGGTVAGVGETQYF
18,-,-,TRBV21-1,TRBJ1-5,TGTGCCAGCCAAGTCCGGGACAGGACCGATCTTAGCAATCAGCCCCAGCATTTT,CASQVRDRTDLSNQPQHF
14,-,-,TRBV5-1,TRBJ1-1,TGCGCCAGCAAAGGGGGAGTCCTGAACACTGAAGCTTTCTTT,CASKGGVLNTEAFF
15,-,-,TRBV6-5,TRBJ1-4,TGTGCCAGCAGCACCGCAGGGGCGATTAATGAAAAACTGTTTTTT,CASSTAGAINEKLFF
15,-,TRBD1,TRBV5-1,TRBJ2-3,TGCGCCAGCAGCTTTGGACAGGGGCGTACAGATACGCAGTATTTT,CASSFGQGRTDTQYF
15,-,-,TRBV28,TRBJ1-5,TGTGCCAGCAGTGCAAGAGCCTATAGCAATCAGCCCCAGCATTTT,CASSARAYSNQPQHF
16,-,TRBD2,TRBV9,TRBJ2-7,TGTGCCAGCAGCCCAGGACTAGCGGGAGCATCCTACGAGCAGTACTTC,CASSPGLAGASYEQYF